Shown below are 14 T cell receptor beta chains from a single sample sequenced in a study of T-cell memory formation after mild COVID-19. Each CDR3 protein gets one entry after TCRdb re-called the 5' RACE reads with MiXCR. Here the sample spans around 130,000 distinct CDR3 sequences, 15% to 20% being singletons. Sequences were obtained from PBMCs or a T cell subset sorted from them (not recorded which). The source of these receptors is a man aged 18-30 years who had mild COVID-19 (a few samples of this study predate the infection). Cell type and time point are not known.

The rearrangement links TRBV2 to TRBJ1-2, with D possibly being TRBD1 (5 bases). The germline V gene encodes CDR1 SNHLY and CDR2 FYNNEI. Trimming shortened V by 7 bases and J by 2 bases, and 26 bases separated the two germline ends. CDR3 length: 18 amino acids. CDR3 in DNA: TGTGCCAGCAAGGAGGGTCCAGGGAGGGGACCTGAAAACTATGGCTACACCTTC. Its protein product is CASKEGPGRGPENYGYTF. Full variable domain (missing parts from reference TRBV2 and TRBJ1-2): EPEVTQTPSHQVTQMGQEVILRCVPISNHLYFYWYRQILGQKVEFLVSFYNNEISEKSEIFDDQFSVERPDGSNFTLKIRSTKLEDSAMYFCASKEGPGRGPENYGYTFGSGTRLTVV.

The sample holds a few counts of this clonotype. The chain couples TRBV5-1 to TRBJ2-7, with 13 bases that match TRBD2. The CDR3 spans 17 residues. CDR1 is SGHRS, CDR2 YFSETQ, per germline. The V gene end was trimmed by 7 bases and the J gene end by 0 bases; junction bases not matched to a gene: 10. CDR3 nucleotides: TGCGCCAGCCGCCTAACTAGCGGGGGGGCCCCCTCCTACGAGCAGTACTTC. It specifies CASRLTSGGAPSYEQYF.

The chain joins TRBV7-2 to TRBJ2-3; 9 bases fit TRBD1. The junction had 7 bases not matched to a gene; V was cut back by 4 bases and J by 8 bases. CDR1 is SGHTA and CDR2 is FQGNSA in the germline V gene. The CDR3 extends over 14 amino acids. For the CDR3, the DNA is TGTGCCAGCAGCTACAACAGGGGGCAGAGTACGCAGTATTTT. Translating gives CASSYNRGQSTQYF.

The J gene is TRBJ2-5, the V gene TRBV7-8; either TRBD1 or TRBD2 may supply D (6 bases each). V dropped 5 bases and J dropped 3 bases, with 16 bases sitting between them. This CDR3 is built from 15 residues. CDR1 SGHVS and CDR2 FQNEAQ come from the germline V gene. CDR3 residues: CASSPLRGVEETQYF. DNA for the CDR3: TGTGCCAGCAGCCCGTTGAGGGGGGTGGAAGAGACCCAGTACTTC.

This clonotype was picked up a small number of times. This chain joins TRBV4-2 and TRBJ2-3; 8 nucleotides match TRBD1. This CDR3 comprises 16 residues. The V segment lost 1 base and the J segment 4 bases; nucleotides outside the gene matches: 7. Germline assignment: CDR1 LGHNA and CDR2 YNFKEQ. The CDR3 DNA follows: TGTGCCAGCAGCCAAGGAAGGACAGGGCGGTCAGATACGCAGTATTTT. It specifies CASSQGRTGRSDTQYF.

The V gene is TRBV29-1, the J gene TRBJ1-1; D gene unclear. With 6 bases removed from V and 3 bases from J, the gap between germline ends came to 2 bases. The CDR3 length is 9 residues. Germline values: CDR1 SQVTM, CDR2 ANQGSEA. CDR3 bases: TGCAGCGTCGACACTGAAGCTTTCTTT. It translates to CSVDTEAFF.

The chain combines TRBV30 with TRBJ2-7; D gene uncertain. Germline V gene lookup returns CDR1 GTSNPN and CDR2 SVGIG (reference sequence). The CDR3 has 14 residues. Trimming pared 2 bases from V and 6 bases from J, leaving 17 bases between. The chain's CDR3 is CAWSSRHTKSEQYV. The CDR3 DNA is TGTGCCTGGAGTAGCAGACATACTAAGAGCGAGCAGTACGTC.

The V and J genes are TRBV6-1 and TRBJ2-7; D possibly uses TRBD1 or TRBD2 (5 bases each). In germline, CDR1 is MNHNS, CDR2 SASEGT. CDR3 length: 12 amino acids. The CDR3 region is CASSERGAQQDV. CDR3 in DNA: TGTGCCAGCAGTGAGAGAGGGGCCCAACAAGACGTC.

This clonotype has a handful of counts. CDR3: CASTGSGGGSYEQYF. In DNA, the CDR3 is TGTGCCAGCACCGGTAGCGGGGGTGGCTCCTACGAGCAGTACTTC. V is TRBV12-3 or TRBV12-4 and J is TRBJ2-7; 9 nucleotides agree with TRBD2. Trimming took 7 bases from V and 0 from J; bases not matched to a gene: 7. The length of the CDR3 is 15 residues.

In this sample, this clonotype turned up many times. The CDR3 is CASSQGPGNTIYF. Written as DNA, the CDR3 is TGCGCCAGCAGCCAAGGTCCTGGAAACACCATATATTTT. The chain has TRBV4-3 and TRBJ1-3; D uncertain. Trimming pared 1 base from V and 2 bases from J, leaving 3 bases between. There are 13 residues in the CDR3. The germline gives CDR1 LGHNA, CDR2 YSLEER.

This clonotype was observed a handful of times. CDR3 bases: TGTGCCGCGGGCAGGGACAGGCGGGAGACCCAGTACTTC. This encodes CAAGRDRRETQYF. V and J are TRBV28 and TRBJ2-5; 8 bases line up with TRBD1. The V gene end was trimmed by 11 bases and the J gene end by 5 bases; junction bases not matched to a gene: 10. This CDR3 region has 13 residues. CDR1 MDHEN and CDR2 SYDVKM come from the germline V gene.

This clonotype has a handful of counts. The gene calls are TRBV12-3 or TRBV12-4 and TRBJ1-5; D not certain. V shed 2 bases and J shed 0 bases, with 5 bases lying between them. The CDR3 runs to 14 residues. The CDR3 DNA reads TGTGCCAGCAGTTTATTGTATAGCAATCAGCCCCAGCATTTT. Translation gives CASSLLYSNQPQHF.

This clonotype has a handful of counts. This chain links TRBV4-3 with TRBJ2-3; 7 bases align to TRBD2. The germline gives CDR1 LGHNA, CDR2 YSLEER. The CDR3 has 18 amino acids. V lost 0 bases and J lost 4; bases outside the gene matches: 13. As DNA, the CDR3 is TGCGCCAGCAGCCAAGATCTCAGGCCAGCGGGGTGGTCAGATACGCAGTATTTT. It is translated as CASSQDLRPAGWSDTQYF.

This clonotype came up a few times. This CDR3 reads CATSRDKGGVGSNQPQHF. For the CDR3, the DNA is TGTGCCACCAGCAGAGATAAGGGGGGGGTAGGAAGCAATCAGCCCCAGCATTTT. The genes are TRBV15 and TRBJ1-5, with D tentatively TRBD1 (6 bases). V was trimmed by 0 bases and J by 1 base, leaving 16 bases between them. There are 18 residues in the CDR3. Germline V gene sequence: CDR1 LNHNV, CDR2 YYDKDF (reference sequence).